This passage covers 29 T cell receptor beta chains from one sample sequenced in a study of T-cell memory formation after mild COVID-19. TCRdb called the 5' RACE reads again in MiXCR, with one record for every CDR3 protein. Altogether 350,000 to 500,000 distinct CDR3 sequences are present, over 15% being singletons, with the ten largest covering roughly 21%. Sequenced input: PBMCs or a T cell subset sorted from them (not recorded which). All receptors come from a man younger than 30 who had mild COVID-19 (a few samples of this study predate the infection). Cell type and time point are not known.

The chain links TRBV5-6 to TRBJ1-1; 12 bases map to TRBD1. Germline V gives CDR1 SGHDT, CDR2 YYEEEE. V dropped 2 bases and J dropped 7; count of bases not matched to a gene: 6. The CDR3 runs 15 residues. CDR3 amino acids: CASSLWDRGRGEAFF. In DNA form, the CDR3 reads TGTGCCAGCAGCTTATGGGACAGGGGGCGCGGTGAAGCTTTCTTT.

This clonotype turned up a few times. The gene calls are TRBV5-6 and TRBJ2-1; possibly TRBD1 or TRBD2 for D (6 bases each). V shed 1 base and J shed 8 bases, with 10 bases lying between them. Germline loops: CDR1 SGHDT, CDR2 YYEEEE. The CDR3 length is 13 residues. In nucleotides, the CDR3 is TGTGCCAGCAGCTTGTTGAGGGGGGATGAGCAGTTCTTC. Encoded protein: CASSLLRGDEQFF.

This clonotype was detected only a few times. V and J are TRBV7-8 and TRBJ1-1; D call uncertain. The CDR3 loop spans 13 amino acids. V was pared by 1 base and J by 6 bases, with 9 bases between. The germline V gene encodes CDR1 SGHVS and CDR2 FQNEAQ. In nucleotides, the CDR3 is TGTGCCAGCAGCTTAGGTTGGCCGGCTGAAGCTTTCTTT. Protein sequence: CASSLGWPAEAFF.

The chain employs TRBV4-3 and TRBJ2-3; no clear D. Germline lookup yields CDR1 LGHNA and CDR2 YSLEER. This CDR3 is built from 11 residues. Trimming removed 8 bases from V and 5 bases from J, with 8 bases in between. CDR3 sequence (DNA): TGCGCCAGCGCGGACCAAGATACGCAGTATTTT. Amino acid sequence: CASADQDTQYF.

This clonotype has just a few counts. The chain couples TRBV7-6 to TRBJ2-5; D is ambiguous. The CDR3 is 14 amino acids. With 2 bases removed from V and 3 bases from J, the gap between germline ends came to 10 bases. The germline V gene has CDR1 SGHVS and CDR2 FNYEAQ. The CDR3 protein is CASSLMGGEETQYF. In DNA, the CDR3 is TGTGCCAGCAGCTTAATGGGCGGCGAAGAGACCCAGTACTTC.

The rearrangement links TRBV7-2 to TRBJ2-7; TRBD2 is a possible D gene (5 bases). V lost 1 base, J lost 7 bases, and 17 bases lay in between. The CDR3 length is 15 residues. The germline V gene has CDR1 SGHTA and CDR2 FQGNSA. CDR3 sequence reads: CASSLGASPLVEQYF. The CDR3 DNA is TGTGCCAGCAGCTTAGGGGCTAGCCCTTTAGTAGAGCAGTACTTC.

The chain has TRBV11-3 and TRBJ2-1, with 10 positions matching TRBD1. V shed 5 bases, J shed 10 bases, and the junction held 14 bases outside the gene matches. The CDR3 is 16 amino acids. Germline assignment: CDR1 SGHNT and CDR2 YENEEA. CDR3 residues: CASSPPPGTGAREQFF. In nucleotides, the CDR3 is TGTGCCAGCAGCCCCCCACCCGGGACAGGGGCCCGGGAGCAGTTCTTC.

This clonotype was seen a few times. This rearrangement joins TRBV6-2 or TRBV6-3 to TRBJ1-5; no clear D. There are 14 residues in the CDR3. Germline V gene data show CDR1 as MNHEY and CDR2 as SVGEGT. With 7 bases removed from V and 4 bases from J, the gap between germline ends came to 14 bases. The DNA for the CDR3 is TGTGCCAGCAAGACGGGGTACCAAAATCAGCCCCAGCATTTT. This translates into CASKTGYQNQPQHF.

This clonotype was recorded a few times. The rearrangement joins TRBV30 to TRBJ2-7; the D is unclear. The germline V gene has CDR1 GTSNPN and CDR2 SVGIG (reference sequence). V gave up 2 bases and J gave up 3 bases, with 11 bases separating them. CDR3 length: 13 residues. CDR3 nucleotide sequence: TGTGCCTGGAGTACGACATGGTACTACGAGCAGTACTTC. Amino acids: CAWSTTWYYEQYF. Full variable domain (missing parts from reference TRBV30 and TRBJ2-7): SQTIHQWPATLVQPVGSPLSLECTVEGTSNPNLYWYRQAAGRGLQLLFYSVGIGQISSEVPQNLSASRPQDRQFILSSKKLLLSDSGFYLCAWSTTWYYEQYFGPGTRLTVT.

This chain uses TRBV5-1 with TRBJ1-1; a possible D gene is TRBD1 (6 bases). The V gene's germline CDR1 is SGHRS and CDR2 YFSETQ. The CDR3 is 15 amino acids. V was cut by 0 bases and J by 7 bases, with 16 bases left in between. The CDR3 loop is CASSLETGRKGEAFF. The CDR3 DNA follows: TGCGCCAGCAGCTTGGAGACAGGCCGAAAAGGTGAAGCTTTCTTT.

This chain uses TRBV7-9 with TRBJ2-5; TRBD2 matches at 14 bases. Germline values: CDR1 SEHNR, CDR2 FQNEAQ (reference sequence). This CDR3 region has 18 residues. Trimming cost V 5 bases and J 0 bases; bases outside gene matches: 8. The CDR3 DNA follows: TGTGCCAGCAGCCCAGGGACTAGCGGGGGCCCGTACCAAGAGACCCAGTACTTC. Amino acid sequence: CASSPGTSGGPYQETQYF.

This chain joins TRBV7-9 and TRBJ1-5; TRBD1 matches 10 bases. Germline V gene sequence: CDR1 SEHNR, CDR2 FQNEAQ (reference sequence). V trimming: 5 bases; J trimming: 0 bases; junction bases outside the gene matches: 4. This CDR3 has 16 residues. The CDR3 coding sequence is TGTGCCAGCAGCCCGGACAGGGGGGGTAGCAATCAGCCCCAGCATTTT. This encodes CASSPDRGGSNQPQHF.

J is TRBJ2-3 and V is TRBV28; 9 nucleotides match TRBD1. V gave up 8 bases and J gave up 4 bases; unmatched junction bases: 13. This CDR3 region has 16 residues. Germline V gene sequence: CDR1 MDHEN, CDR2 SYDVKM. The CDR3 region is CASPPWDRDLADTQYF. The CDR3 DNA reads TGTGCCAGCCCGCCGTGGGACAGGGATTTGGCAGATACGCAGTATTTT.

The V call is TRBV4-2, the J call TRBJ2-1; no firm D call. Germline V gene data show CDR1 as LGHNA and CDR2 as YNFKEQ. This CDR3 spans 14 amino acids. With 1 base removed from V and 7 bases from J, the gap between germline ends came to 11 bases. The CDR3 region has the DNA TGTGCCAGCAGCCAAGTGAAGGTAGCAAATGAGCAGTTCTTC. It encodes CASSQVKVANEQFF.

This clonotype came up a few times. V and J are TRBV20-1 and TRBJ2-3, with 10 positions matching TRBD2. In germline, CDR1 is DFQATT, CDR2 SNEGSKA (reference sequence). After removal of 3 bases from V and 5 bases from J, the junction contained 8 bases not matched to a gene. The CDR3 has 15 amino acids. The chain's CDR3 is CSARPLSGGQDTQYF. CDR3 DNA sequence: TGCAGTGCTAGGCCCCTTAGCGGGGGGCAAGATACGCAGTATTTT.

The gene calls are TRBV7-8 and TRBJ1-5; tentative D call: TRBD1 (5 bases). The CDR3 has 16 residues. The germline gives CDR1 SGHVS, CDR2 FQNEAQ. V was clipped by 3 bases and J by 1 base, with 13 bases between them. For the CDR3, the DNA is TGTGCCAGCAGCTTTGGGGGTATGGGCAGCAATCAGCCCCAGCATTTT. The encoded protein is CASSFGGMGSNQPQHF.

This CDR3 is CASTQAGVNTEAFF. CDR3 coding DNA: TGTGCCAGCACCCAGGCCGGGGTGAACACTGAAGCTTTCTTT. The chain has TRBV6-2 or TRBV6-3 and TRBJ1-1, with D hard to call. Per the germline V gene, CDR1 is MNHEY and CDR2 is SVGEGT. The CDR3 covers 14 residues. V was clipped by 7 bases and J by 0 bases, with 12 bases between them.

This clonotype was picked up a small number of times. The V gene is TRBV7-8, the J gene TRBJ2-5; 9 nucleotides match TRBD2. With 4 bases clipped from V and 5 bases from J, the junction kept 11 bases outside the gene matches. The CDR3 has 16 amino acids. CDR1 and CDR2 (germline): SGHVS, FQNEAQ. CDR3 residues: CASSSGLAGLGETQYF. The CDR3 DNA is TGTGCCAGCAGCTCCGGGCTAGCGGGGTTGGGTGAGACCCAGTACTTC.

The chain combines TRBV10-3 with TRBJ1-2; D not certain. The CDR3 consists of 11 residues. Per germline, CDR1 ENHRY and CDR2 SYGVKD. Trimming left V 8 bases short and J 7 bases short, with 11 bases between. The chain's CDR3 is CAIAGSPGYTF. DNA for the CDR3: TGTGCCATCGCGGGATCCCCTGGCTACACCTTC.

CDR3 nucleotide sequence: TGTGCCAGCAGTTACTCTCAGTCGAGGGGTGTCATAGGCAATGAGCAGTTCTTC. This encodes CASSYSQSRGVIGNEQFF. The gene calls are TRBV6-2 or TRBV6-3 and TRBJ2-1; D tentatively reads TRBD1 or TRBD2 (5 bases each). Germline V gives CDR1 MNHEY, CDR2 SVGEGT. Trimming took off 0 bases at V and 6 bases at J, with 21 bases between the two ends. This CDR3 spans 18 amino acids.

The rearrangement links TRBV4-1 to TRBJ2-2, with TRBD2 matching 8 bases. This CDR3 comprises 18 residues. Germline trimming cut 4 bases from V and 4 bases from J; bases unmatched to any gene: 14. CDR1 is MGHRA and CDR2 is YSYEKL in the germline V gene. CDR3: CASSRVVSGGAVTGELFF. The CDR3 region has the DNA TGCGCCAGCAGCCGCGTGGTGTCGGGAGGGGCGGTCACCGGGGAGCTGTTTTTT.

The rearrangement links TRBV7-2 to TRBJ2-7; no firm D call. Trimming stripped 1 base from V and 3 bases from J, with 7 bases between. Germline V gene sequence: CDR1 SGHTA, CDR2 FQGNSA. This CDR3 is built from 13 residues. In DNA, the CDR3 is TGTGCCAGCAGCTTAGGGCATTACTACGAGCAGTACTTC. Its protein product is CASSLGHYYEQYF.

This chain joins TRBV7-8 and TRBJ2-7, with D unresolved. Trimming shortened V by 1 base and J by 4 bases, and 11 bases separated the two germline ends. CDR3 length: 14 residues. From germline, CDR1 is SGHVS and CDR2 FQNEAQ. In DNA form, the CDR3 reads TGTGCCAGCAGCTTAGGTTCGCGGATGTACGAGCAGTACGTC. This translates into CASSLGSRMYEQYV.

This clonotype was counted at least ten times. V is TRBV24-1 and J is TRBJ2-3; TRBD1 agrees at 11 bases. This CDR3 has 13 amino acids. CDR1 is KGHDR, CDR2 SFDVKD, per germline. Trimming removed 9 bases from V and 4 bases from J; junction bases left unmatched: 2. As DNA, the CDR3 is TGTGCCACCGAGGGACAGGGGGCAGATACGCAGTATTTT. Its translation is CATEGQGADTQYF.

This chain uses TRBV11-2 with TRBJ2-3; a weak D match, TRBD2 (6 bases). The germline V and J ends were trimmed by 4 bases and 4 bases, with 18 bases remaining between them. The CDR3 consists of 16 residues. Germline loops: CDR1 SGHAT, CDR2 FQNNGV. The CDR3 region has the DNA TGTGCCAGCAGCTCTGCGGGAAAAGGTACATCAGATACGCAGTATTTT. It codes for CASSSAGKGTSDTQYF.

The table lists this clonotype with a few counts. This chain connects TRBV4-3 to TRBJ2-7, with 7 bases that match TRBD2. Per germline, CDR1 LGHNA and CDR2 YSLEER. V trimming: 0 bases; J trimming: 6 bases; junction bases outside the gene matches: 14. This CDR3 contains 17 residues. This CDR3 reads CASSQDPSGGSVREQYF. The CDR3 DNA sequence: TGCGCCAGCAGCCAAGACCCTAGCGGAGGGTCGGTCCGCGAGCAGTACTTC.

Many counts were recorded for this clonotype. The gene calls are TRBV6-2 or TRBV6-3 and TRBJ1-1, with D hard to call. The CDR3 contains 15 residues. CDR1 is MNHEY and CDR2 is SVGEGT in the germline V gene. V gave up 4 bases and J gave up 1 base, with 13 bases separating them. The CDR3 sequence: CASSWQWAKNTEAFF. The CDR3, as DNA: TGTGCCAGCAGTTGGCAGTGGGCTAAGAACACTGAAGCTTTCTTT.

This chain connects TRBV28 to TRBJ1-2, with D perhaps TRBD1 (5 bases). Per germline, CDR1 MDHEN and CDR2 SYDVKM. The CDR3 runs 13 residues. Trimming pared 3 bases from V and 6 bases from J, leaving 11 bases between. The CDR3 protein is CASSFGGVNGYTF. The CDR3 nucleotides are TGTGCCAGCAGTTTCGGGGGGGTTAATGGCTACACCTTC.

This clonotype came up a few times. The V gene is TRBV9, the J gene TRBJ2-3; D call uncertain. There are 12 residues in the CDR3. V was cut by 3 bases and J by 6 bases, with 8 bases left in between. In germline, CDR1 is SGDLS, CDR2 YYNGEE. CDR3 region: CASSATPDTQYF. CDR3 in DNA: TGTGCCAGCAGCGCTACCCCCGATACGCAGTATTTT. Supplemented by reference TRBV9 and TRBJ2-3, the full variable domain reads DSGVTQTPKHLITATGQRVTLRCSPRSGDLSVYWYQQSLDQGLQFLIQYYNGEERAKGNILERFSAQQFPDLHSELNLSSLELGDSALYFCASSATPDTQYFGPGTRLTVL.